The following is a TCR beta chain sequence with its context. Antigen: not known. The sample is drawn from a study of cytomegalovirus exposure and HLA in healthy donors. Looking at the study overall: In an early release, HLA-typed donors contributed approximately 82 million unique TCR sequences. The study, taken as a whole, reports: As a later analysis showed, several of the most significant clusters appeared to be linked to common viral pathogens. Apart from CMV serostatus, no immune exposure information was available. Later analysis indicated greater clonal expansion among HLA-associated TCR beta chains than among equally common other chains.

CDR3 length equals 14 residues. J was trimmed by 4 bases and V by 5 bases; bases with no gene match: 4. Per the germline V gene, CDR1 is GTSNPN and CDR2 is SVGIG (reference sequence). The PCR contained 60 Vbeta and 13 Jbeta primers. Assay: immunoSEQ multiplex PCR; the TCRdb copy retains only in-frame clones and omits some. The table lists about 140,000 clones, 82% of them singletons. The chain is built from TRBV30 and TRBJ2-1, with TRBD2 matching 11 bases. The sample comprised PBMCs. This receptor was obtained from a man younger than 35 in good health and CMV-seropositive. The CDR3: CAWGTSGRYNEQFF. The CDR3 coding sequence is TGTGCCTGGGGTACTAGCGGGAGATACAATGAGCAGTTCTTC.